Listed below are T cell receptor beta chains from one sample, sequenced in a study of blood T cell repertoires in COVID-19. Clones were read by immunoSEQ multiplex PCR, and TCRdb kept only the in-frame ones, dropping some. The sample has some 260,000 clones, around 88% seen once; the top ten hold under 1.5%. The sample was peripheral blood. All receptors derive from an older man with acute or convalescent COVID-19. Each CDR3 is given with its conserved first and last residue. The D gene is left open where the match is weak. The listing skips clone size in some rows; elsewhere it reads once, few, many or a size class.

V gene: TRBV7-9; J gene: TRBJ2-5; clone size: NA; D gene: TRBD1; CDR3 DNA: TGTGCCAGCAGCTTAGGGGACAGGGGTGCCCAAGAGACCCAGTACTTC; CDR3 protein: CASSLGDRGAQETQYF
V gene: TRBV6-1; J gene: TRBJ1-5; clone size: few; D gene: NA; CDR3 DNA: TGTGCCAGCAGTGAATGGGCCCCCCATCAGCCCCAGCATTTT; CDR3 protein: CASSEWAPHQPQHF
V gene: TRBV6-5; J gene: TRBJ1-2; clone size: NA; D gene: NA; CDR3 DNA: TGTGCCGGCGAGGGGGAAACTAACTATGGCTACACCTTC; CDR3 protein: CAGEGETNYGYTF
V gene: TRBV2; J gene: TRBJ1-6; clone size: NA; D gene: TRBD1; CDR3 DNA: TGTGCCAGCAGCGAGGAGGGGGCTGGTTCACCCCTCCACTTT; CDR3 protein: CASSEEGAGSPLHF
V gene: TRBV19; J gene: TRBJ2-4; clone size: NA; D gene: TRBD2; CDR3 DNA: TGTGCCAGTAGTATGAGGACTAGCCGAGCCAAAAACATTCAGTACTTC; CDR3 protein: CASSMRTSRAKNIQYF
V gene: TRBV28; J gene: TRBJ2-5; clone size: NA; D gene: NA; CDR3 DNA: TGTGCCATTCGTAGGGACTCCTCGGCCGTGACCCAGTACTTC; CDR3 protein: CAIRRDSSAVTQYF
V gene: TRBV6-5; J gene: TRBJ2-7; clone size: few; D gene: NA; CDR3 DNA: TGTGCCAGCAGTTACCGAGGGGGGGATTACGAGCAGTACTTC; CDR3 protein: CASSYRGGDYEQYF
V gene: TRBV10-2; J gene: TRBJ2-5; clone size: NA; D gene: TRBD1; CDR3 DNA: TGCGCCAGCAGTGCATCGACAGGGGTAAACCAAGAGACCCAGTACTTC; CDR3 protein: CASSASTGVNQETQYF
V gene: TRBV21-1; J gene: TRBJ1-2; clone size: NA; D gene: NA; CDR3 DNA: TGTGCCAGCAGCAAAGCCGACAGAAACTATGGCTACACCTTC; CDR3 protein: CASSKADRNYGYTF
V gene: TRBV4-1; J gene: TRBJ1-1; clone size: NA; D gene: NA; CDR3 DNA: TGCGCCAGCAGCCAAGCCGGGACATTATTTACTGAAGCTTTCTTT; CDR3 protein: CASSQAGTLFTEAFF
V gene: TRBV7-2; J gene: TRBJ1-2; clone size: NA; D gene: TRBD1; CDR3 DNA: TGTGCCAGCAGCCGCCAGGGACAGACTAACTATGGCTACACCTTC; CDR3 protein: CASSRQGQTNYGYTF
V gene: TRBV10-3; J gene: TRBJ2-7; clone size: NA; D gene: TRBD2; CDR3 DNA: TGTGCCATCAGTGATCCCGGTAGCGGGGCCACCTACGAGCAGTACTTC; CDR3 protein: CAISDPGSGATYEQYF
V gene: TRBV15; J gene: TRBJ1-5; clone size: NA; D gene: NA; CDR3 DNA: TGTGCCACCAGCAGGCCAGCACAGGGAGTGGATCAGCCCCAGCATTTT; CDR3 protein: CATSRPAQGVDQPQHF
V gene: TRBV18; J gene: TRBJ2-1; clone size: NA; D gene: TRBD1; CDR3 DNA: TGTGCCAGCTCCCCACTACAGGGGGGAACCTACAATGAGCAGTTCTTC; CDR3 protein: CASSPLQGGTYNEQFF
V gene: TRBV7-2; J gene: TRBJ2-2; clone size: NA; D gene: TRBD2; CDR3 DNA: TGTGCCAGCAGCCCCCGGGTAGCGGGAGTAGGCGGGGAGCTGTTTTTT; CDR3 protein: CASSPRVAGVGGELFF
V gene: TRBV9; J gene: TRBJ1-6; clone size: NA; D gene: NA; CDR3 DNA: TGTGCCAGCAGCTCTCGGCCCCAAGCGGATTCACCCCTCCACTTT; CDR3 protein: CASSSRPQADSPLHF
V gene: TRBV27; J gene: TRBJ1-6; clone size: NA; D gene: NA; CDR3 DNA: TGTGCCAGCAGTTCCCGGGCCCCGAGGGGGAATTCACCCCTCCACTTT; CDR3 protein: CASSSRAPRGNSPLHF
V gene: TRBV5-1; J gene: TRBJ2-1; clone size: NA; D gene: NA; CDR3 DNA: TGCGCCAGCAGCTTGGGGCAGGGGTACAATGAGCAGTTCTTC; CDR3 protein: CASSLGQGYNEQFF
V gene: TRBV18; J gene: TRBJ2-7; clone size: NA; D gene: TRBD2; CDR3 DNA: TGTGCCAGCTCACCACAAGGTACTAGCGGGGGGTACGAGCAGTACTTC; CDR3 protein: CASSPQGTSGGYEQYF
V gene: TRBV11-2; J gene: TRBJ2-1; clone size: NA; D gene: NA; CDR3 DNA: TGTGCCAGCAGCCCGCGGCCTTACTCCTACAATGAGCAGTTCTTC; CDR3 protein: CASSPRPYSYNEQFF
V gene: TRBV5-5; J gene: TRBJ2-1; clone size: NA; D gene: NA; CDR3 DNA: TGTGCCAGCAGCTTCCAACAGGGCTCGTACAATGAGCAGTTCTTC; CDR3 protein: CASSFQQGSYNEQFF
V gene: TRBV21-1; J gene: TRBJ1-2; clone size: NA; D gene: NA; CDR3 DNA: TGTGCCAGCAGCCCACATAGGGGGACAGTGCGGGGCTACACCTTC; CDR3 protein: CASSPHRGTVRGYTF
V gene: TRBV28; J gene: TRBJ1-5; clone size: once; D gene: NA; CDR3 DNA: TGTGCCAGCAGGCCGGGGAGCCAGCCCCAGCATTTT; CDR3 protein: CASRPGSQPQHF
V gene: TRBV7-2; J gene: TRBJ1-5; clone size: NA; D gene: TRBD1; CDR3 DNA: TGTGCCAGCAGCTTAGTACAGGGGGGGAATCAGCCCCAGCATTTT; CDR3 protein: CASSLVQGGNQPQHF
V gene: TRBV28; J gene: TRBJ2-3; clone size: NA; D gene: TRBD2; CDR3 DNA: TGTGCCAGCAGTTTTTGGGCTAGCGGGAGAGATACGCAGTATTTT; CDR3 protein: CASSFWASGRDTQYF
V gene: TRBV2; J gene: TRBJ1-6; clone size: few; D gene: NA; CDR3 DNA: TGTGCCAGCTCACCCGGGACATATAATTCACCCCTCCACTTT; CDR3 protein: CASSPGTYNSPLHF
V gene: TRBV7-9; J gene: TRBJ1-3; clone size: NA; D gene: NA; CDR3 DNA: TGTGCCAGCAGCTCCGGTGGCTCTGGAAACACCATATATTTT; CDR3 protein: CASSSGGSGNTIYF
V gene: TRBV18; J gene: TRBJ1-6; clone size: NA; D gene: NA; CDR3 DNA: TGTGCCAGCTCACCAGACAGCATGGTTGGGATTAGTGGATCACCCCTCCACTTT; CDR3 protein: CASSPDSMVGISGSPLHF
V gene: TRBV7-6; J gene: TRBJ2-2; clone size: NA; D gene: NA; CDR3 DNA: TGTGCCAGCAGCTTAGCGGGAGCTAGTGGGGAGCTGTTTTTT; CDR3 protein: CASSLAGASGELFF
V gene: TRBV19; J gene: TRBJ2-5; clone size: NA; D gene: NA; CDR3 DNA: TGTGCCAGTAGTATTTCCGCGGCGGAGGAGACCCAGTACTTC; CDR3 protein: CASSISAAEETQYF
V gene: TRBV3-1/TRBV3-2; J gene: TRBJ2-7; clone size: NA; D gene: TRBD2; CDR3 DNA: TGTGCCAGCAGCCAAGATCGACTAGCGGGGGCCCCCTACGAGCAGTACTTC; CDR3 protein: CASSQDRLAGAPYEQYF
V gene: TRBV5-5; J gene: TRBJ2-5; clone size: few; D gene: TRBD1; CDR3 DNA: TGTGCCAGCAGCTTCCAGGGGGCAGAGACCCAGTACTTC; CDR3 protein: CASSFQGAETQYF
V gene: TRBV4-1; J gene: TRBJ2-7; clone size: NA; D gene: TRBD2; CDR3 DNA: TGCGCCAGCAGCCAAGAAGTTTCCGGGGGGGCGGGAAACGAGCAGTACTTC; CDR3 protein: CASSQEVSGGAGNEQYF
V gene: TRBV18; J gene: TRBJ1-6; clone size: NA; D gene: NA; CDR3 DNA: TGTGCCAGCTCACCTCAGGTGGATAATTCACCCCTCCACTTT; CDR3 protein: CASSPQVDNSPLHF
V gene: TRBV10-2; J gene: TRBJ2-3; clone size: once; D gene: NA; CDR3 DNA: TGCGCCAGCAGTGAGACACGAGGAAGGGGTTTGGGGCCAAGCACAGATACGCAGTATTTT; CDR3 protein: CASSETRGRGLGPSTDTQYF
V gene: TRBV13; J gene: TRBJ1-2; clone size: few; D gene: NA; CDR3 DNA: TGTGCCAGCAGCCCCTACAGGGAATTTAACTATGGCTACACCTTC; CDR3 protein: CASSPYREFNYGYTF
V gene: TRBV2; J gene: TRBJ2-3; clone size: NA; D gene: TRBD1; CDR3 DNA: TGTGCCACCCGAACAGGGGGCACAGATACGCAGTATTTT; CDR3 protein: CATRTGGTDTQYF
V gene: TRBV18; J gene: TRBJ2-7; clone size: NA; D gene: TRBD1; CDR3 DNA: TGTGCCAGCTCACTCCCGGGACAGGGTATCTACGAGCAGTACTTC; CDR3 protein: CASSLPGQGIYEQYF
V gene: TRBV9; J gene: TRBJ2-5; clone size: NA; D gene: NA; CDR3 DNA: TGTGCCAGCAGCGTAGCGTCGGGGGAGACCCAGTACTTC; CDR3 protein: CASSVASGETQYF
V gene: TRBV27; J gene: TRBJ1-3; clone size: NA; D gene: NA; CDR3 DNA: TGTGCCAGCAGGAGGAGGGAGACTGGAAACACCATATATTTT; CDR3 protein: CASRRRETGNTIYF
V gene: TRBV3-1/TRBV3-2; J gene: TRBJ1-4; clone size: NA; D gene: NA; CDR3 DNA: TGTGCCAGCAGTCCCCATAGCAATGAAAAACTGTTTTTT; CDR3 protein: CASSPHSNEKLFF
V gene: TRBV28; J gene: TRBJ2-3; clone size: once; D gene: NA; CDR3 DNA: TGTGCCAGCAGCCCGAGCGGCCCAGATACGCAGTATTTT; CDR3 protein: CASSPSGPDTQYF
V gene: TRBV6-1; J gene: TRBJ1-3; clone size: NA; D gene: NA; CDR3 DNA: TGTGCCAGCAGTGAAAGGGAGGGAGGAAACACCATATATTTT; CDR3 protein: CASSEREGGNTIYF
V gene: TRBV10-3; J gene: TRBJ2-7; clone size: NA; D gene: TRBD1; CDR3 DNA: TGTGCCATCAGGCGGGACAGGGGCAACGAGCAGTACTTC; CDR3 protein: CAIRRDRGNEQYF
V gene: TRBV28; J gene: TRBJ1-4; clone size: once; D gene: TRBD1; CDR3 DNA: TGTGCCAGCAGCTACACAGGGGCCCCGAATGAAAAACTGTTTTTT; CDR3 protein: CASSYTGAPNEKLFF
V gene: TRBV6-2/TRBV6-3; J gene: TRBJ1-4; clone size: NA; D gene: NA; CDR3 DNA: TGTGCCAGCAGTGCTATATCAACTAATGAAAAACTGTTTTTT; CDR3 protein: CASSAISTNEKLFF
V gene: TRBV28; J gene: TRBJ2-4; clone size: NA; D gene: TRBD1; CDR3 DNA: TGTGCCAGCAGCCGACGGGGGACAGGGTCGAACATTCAGTACTTC; CDR3 protein: CASSRRGTGSNIQYF
V gene: TRBV24-1; J gene: TRBJ2-5; clone size: NA; D gene: NA; CDR3 DNA: TGTGCCATTCTACTCGCTGAATCTCAAGAGACCCAGTACTTC; CDR3 protein: CAILLAESQETQYF
V gene: TRBV19; J gene: TRBJ1-4; clone size: NA; D gene: TRBD1; CDR3 DNA: TGTGCCAGTAGTATTACCGGGACAGAAAATGAAAAACTGTTTTTT; CDR3 protein: CASSITGTENEKLFF
V gene: TRBV19; J gene: TRBJ1-5; clone size: NA; D gene: NA; CDR3 DNA: TGTGCCAGTAGTATACGGGAGGCCAATCAGCCCCAGCATTTT; CDR3 protein: CASSIREANQPQHF
V gene: TRBV7-3; J gene: TRBJ1-1; clone size: NA; D gene: TRBD1; CDR3 DNA: TGTGCCAGCAGTTTTACAGGGGGCACTGAAGCTTTCTTT; CDR3 protein: CASSFTGGTEAFF
V gene: TRBV7-2; J gene: TRBJ2-3; clone size: NA; D gene: NA; CDR3 DNA: TGTGCCAGCAGTTGGAGCCGGGACAACACAGATACGCAGTATTTT; CDR3 protein: CASSWSRDNTDTQYF
V gene: TRBV29-1; J gene: TRBJ2-1; clone size: few; D gene: TRBD2; CDR3 DNA: TGCAGCCTGACTAGCGGGAGACTCAATGAGCAGTTCTTC; CDR3 protein: CSLTSGRLNEQFF
V gene: TRBV7-9; J gene: TRBJ1-1; clone size: few; D gene: NA; CDR3 DNA: TGTGCCAGCAGCTTCATGACACTGGCTGAAGCTTTCTTT; CDR3 protein: CASSFMTLAEAFF
V gene: TRBV6-4; J gene: TRBJ1-4; clone size: once; D gene: NA; CDR3 DNA: TGTGCCAGCAGACCCAGGGCAGGTCTGTTTTTT; CDR3 protein: CASRPRAGLFF
V gene: TRBV15; J gene: TRBJ2-7; clone size: NA; D gene: NA; CDR3 DNA: TGTGCCACCAGCAGAGCACGGGGTGCCTACGAGCAGTACTTC; CDR3 protein: CATSRARGAYEQYF
V gene: TRBV1; J gene: TRBJ2-3; clone size: NA; D gene: NA; CDR3 DNA: TGCACCAGCAGCCAAGAACAGGCGAGGAGGTATTTT; CDR3 protein: CTSSQEQARRYF
V gene: TRBV28; J gene: TRBJ1-3; clone size: once; D gene: TRBD1; CDR3 DNA: TGTGCCAGCAGTCTTAATACAGGGGGCTCAGGAAACACCATATATTTT; CDR3 protein: CASSLNTGGSGNTIYF
V gene: TRBV11-2; J gene: TRBJ2-7; clone size: NA; D gene: NA; CDR3 DNA: TGTGCCAGCAGCTTAGATCCCGCCCTATCCTACGAGCAGTACTTC; CDR3 protein: CASSLDPALSYEQYF